A single T cell receptor (beta chain) is shown here with its context. Its antigen remains unidentified. Per-base qualities were not stored, and no clone one base away is much larger. This sample stems from a study of blood T cell repertoires in COVID-19 (dated by TCRdb to 2018 to 2021). Study-level background: Samples from collaborators originated in the United States, Italy and Spain and spanned both the acute and convalescent phases of COVID-19. Where HLA class I and class II types were available, the types were taken from metadata supplied by the sample provider, not from assay-based typing. Subjects who had been exposed to COVID-19, were actively infected with it, or had recovered from it provided the deeply sampled blood TCRbeta repertoires that made up the dataset. A freely available public database, intended as a resource for researchers studying the immune response to SARS-CoV-2, is where the repertoires were released. The samples were drawn from the first 160 participants of the ongoing ImmuneRACE study and from 950 to 1,500 subjects provided by 6 global collaborators. The prospective study material was composed of cDNA or gDNA derived from T cells, B-cell-depleted T cells, or PBMCs. The sample metadata nearly always contained a de-identified subject ID, COVID-19 status, age in years and sex.

TCRbeta CDR3 regions were amplified from genomic DNA by means of the immunoSEQ Assay, a bias-controlled multiplex PCR. The authors' analysis ran thus. The number of nucleated cells in each sample was estimated by amplification of reference gene primers within the assay. To quantify the absolute abundance of each unique TCRbeta CDR3 rearrangement, sequence reads were collapsed and filtered. For each sample, productive Simpson clonality was calculated by taking the square root of Simpson's diversity index across productive rearrangements. TCRdb retrieved this table from immuneACCESS and kept in-frame rearrangements only. Not all clones are present; in checked studies, unresolved V genes account for under half, and no reason is known for the remainder. That table furnishes V, J and clone size, whereas the DNA furnished D and trimming. This sample comprises fewer than 300,000 clones, over 75% of them detected only once. 0.9% to 1.2% of the sample belongs to the ten largest clones.

What the study reported, not specific to this receptor: Clinical and demographic metadata were provided uncurated, with the amount varying by source and participant.

V loses 0 bases, J loses 2 bases, and the germline ends lie 12 bases apart. For CDR1 and CDR2, the germline V gene (reference sequence) lists SGHNT and YYREEE. Counted from cysteine to phenylalanine, this CDR3 has 16 amino acids. Solely the CDR3 DNA is kept, with 48 bases framed from the first base. Participants in the prospective study were enrolled through a virtual design, were aged roughly 18 to 100 years, and lived in roughly 26 United States geographic areas. To assign participants to cohorts, the prospective study relied on clinical history that participants themselves reported in a screening survey and a study questionnaire. ImmuneRACE Cohort 3 recovered participants were defined by two consecutive negative NP/OP PCR tests, healthcare professional clearance, or symptom resolution. Mobile phlebotomists in the prospective study collected whole blood, serum and a nasopharyngeal or oropharyngeal swab from every participant. Additional blood draws and questionnaires over an approximately two-month period could optionally be provided by prospective study participants. Blood samples from the prospective study were shipped frozen or at room temperature prior to DNA extraction.

The TCR sequence derives from a woman aged 25 to 45 who had recovered from COVID-19. The chain employs TRBV5-4 and TRBJ1-5, with no D gene named confidently. The sample was PBMCs or T cells enriched from blood (not recorded which). The DNA sequence is as follows: TGTGCCAGCAGCTTGGAGCCGGGAGGCGGCAATCAGCCCCAGCATTTT. Its translation reads: CASSLEPGGGNQPQHF.